Described below is a single T cell receptor (beta chain) sequence and its context. What it recognizes is unknown. TCRdb recomputed clones from the PCR reads via MiXCR. Among about 17,000 clones listed, approximately 20% were seen once. CDR1 is SGHRS and CDR2 is YFSETQ in the germline V gene. This CDR3 contains 16 residues. V gave up 4 bases and J gave up 3 bases, with 17 bases separating them. This sample was included in a study of metastatic and nonmetastatic thyroid tumors. Study-level background: From malignant and benign thyroid patients, repertoires in blood and in tumor or nodule tissue were compared.

Study-wide points: TCR beta diversity was reportedly significantly higher in malignant thyroid tumors than benign nodules, in blood and tumor.

Thyroid surgery was preceded by no treatment in any patient. This TCR came from a female donor with papillary thyroid cancer or a benign thyroid nodule (not recorded which). Some clones in this sample may be carry-over from other donors' samples. Sample: adjacent normal tissue. This chain connects TRBV5-1 to TRBJ1-3; D is ambiguous. The CDR3 is CASSLESPGFGNTIYF. CDR3 sequence (DNA): TGCGCCAGCAGCCTCGAGTCGCCCGGGTTTGGAAACACCATATATTTT.